This TCR beta chain was sequenced for a study of persistence of HIV-infected CD4 T cells. Sequencing used immunoSEQ version 4 in survey mode. Assay used: immunoSEQ multiplex PCR; TCRdb lists only in-frame clones, some missing. The sample contains fewer than 30,000 clones, around 80% of which appear only once. V shed 5 bases, J shed 0 bases, and the junction held 7 bases outside the gene matches. Per the germline V gene, CDR1 is MGHDK and CDR2 is SYGVNS. The CDR3 is 17 residues long. Cells were stimulated with CMV-infected fibroblast lysates at 8 to 10 ug/mL. CD40L/CD69 double-negative CD45RO-high memory CD4+ T cells were collected. As regards this clone: The antigen remains unidentified.

This clonotype originated in an adult man with HIV who was CMV-seropositive. The chain carries TRBV25-1 and TRBJ2-6, with 7 bases identical to TRBD1. The source material was CD4+ T cells sorted from PBMCs after roughly 18-hour stimulation, sampled from a patient who received antiretroviral therapy. Here the CDR3 reads CASSNSDRPSGANVLTF. The CDR3 DNA reads TGTGCCAGCAGTAATTCGGACAGGCCCTCTGGGGCCAACGTCCTGACTTTC.